This T cell receptor (beta chain) appears in the sequencing data of a study of Ad26.COV2.S vaccination and SARS-CoV-2 variants. Study background: In the study, Ad26.COV2.S was injected intramuscularly once, or twice 56 days apart.

Germline V CDR1 and CDR2: MNHEY, SVGAGI. V dropped 7 bases and J dropped 2 bases, with 17 bases sitting between them. This CDR3 comprises 15 residues. Sequencing was performed with immunoSEQ multiplex PCR; in TCRdb, only in-frame clones are kept and a portion is missing. Here the sample spans some 270,000 clones, 87% being singletons. Treatment here: around 19 received Ad26.COV2.S at low or high dose, single or two shots; roughly five received placebo; per-sample allocation not given. Sampling occurred on day 63 after the first vaccine or placebo injection. This material consisted of peripheral blood, taken in a trial of Ad26.COV2.S vaccine versus placebo. The chain joins TRBV6-5 to TRBJ1-2, with D unresolved. The clonotype was recovered from a person aged 18 to 65 who received the Ad26.COV2.S COVID-19 vaccine or a placebo. The CDR3 DNA sequence: TGTGCCAGCAACACCGGACCTTATCAGAACTATGGCTACACCTTC. It codes for CASNTGPYQNYGYTF.